This T cell receptor beta chain was documented in a study of PD-1 blockade in classical Hodgkin lymphoma. Study-level points and caveats: Baseline TCR diversity was reportedly lower in newly diagnosed patients than in healthy donors. It was reported as lower still in relapsed/refractory patients.

Every single patient, without exception, relapsed after autologous stem cell transplantation, and brentuximab vedotin exposure varied. The CDR3 contains 20 residues. The germline V gene encodes CDR1 LNHDA and CDR2 SQIVND (reference sequence). V lost 3 bases to trimming and J lost 0 bases; unmatched junction nucleotides: 15. The data were produced by immunoSEQ multiplex PCR, yet TCRdb's version contains in-frame clones alone and is incomplete. There are under 100,000 clones in the sample; approximately 88% occur only once, and over 9% lies in the top ten. This clone has just one count. What it binds is not known.

This chain uses TRBV19 with TRBJ2-2, with 8 positions matching TRBD2. This sample comprised peripheral blood mononuclear cells (PBMCs), obtained at baseline. The receptor was derived from a human donor with classical Hodgkin lymphoma. DNA of the CDR3: TGTGCCAGTAGTATTGTGGTCGGCCGGGAGGGCCTCCCGAACACCGGGGAGCTGTTTTTT. Protein: CASSIVVGREGLPNTGELFF.